The present TCR beta chain was sequenced within a study of T-cell reconstitution after alpha-beta-depleted transplantation in children. During its preparation, the TCRbeta library received unique molecular identifiers. Each CDR3 protein is one row after TCRdb ran MiXCR on the PCR reads. This sample has about 72,000 distinct CDR3 sequences, with more than 5.5% found just once. CDR1 and CDR2 from the germline V gene are MNHNS and SASEGT. The V and J ends lost 2 bases and 3 bases respectively, with 5 bases between them. The CDR3 covers 12 residues. The sample holds many counts of this clonotype. The chain couples TRBV6-1 to TRBJ2-7; no definite D call. Sequences were derived from PBMCs from the stem cell graft donor, sampled from the stem cell graft. The receptor was isolated from a human donor who donated a stem cell graft to a child with acute lymphoblastic leukemia. The CDR3 is CASSETVYEQYF. For the CDR3, the DNA is TGTGCCAGCAGTGAAACAGTCTACGAGCAGTACTTC.